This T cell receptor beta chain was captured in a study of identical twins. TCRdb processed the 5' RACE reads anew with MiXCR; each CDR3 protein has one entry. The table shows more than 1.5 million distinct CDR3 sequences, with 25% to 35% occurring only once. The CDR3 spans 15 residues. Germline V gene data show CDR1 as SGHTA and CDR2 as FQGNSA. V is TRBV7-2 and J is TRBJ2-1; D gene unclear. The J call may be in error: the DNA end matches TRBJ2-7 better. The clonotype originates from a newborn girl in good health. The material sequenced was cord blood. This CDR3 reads CASSLESQVANEQYF. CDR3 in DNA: TGTGCCAGCAGCTTAGAGTCTCAGGTCGCCAATGAGCAGTACTTC.